These T cell receptor beta chains were read from a single sample in a study of OX40 agonist ivuxolimab in advanced cancers. Repertoires were generated with immunoSEQ multiplex PCR, while TCRdb's copy carries only in-frame clones and drops some. Of approximately 60,000 clones in the sample, approximately 80% were seen once. The specimen was CD4+ or CD8+ T cells sorted from blood, collected in a trial of the OX40 agonist ivuxolimab. The origin of the receptors is an adult with an advanced solid tumor such as melanoma, head and neck, liver or kidney cancer. Both conserved end residues are part of each CDR3. D genes are given only for firm matches. Only part of the rows carry a size: once, few, many, or a class if the clone is expanded.

CDR3 DNA	CDR3 protein	D gene	clone size	V gene	J gene
TGCGCCAGCAGCCAAGACAAGGGTCTAGCCAAAAACATTCAGTACTTC	CASSQDKGLAKNIQYF	.	.	TRBV4-1	TRBJ2-4
TGTGCCAGCAGCTTCGGACAGGGGTCCACTGAAGCTTTCTTT	CASSFGQGSTEAFF	TRBD1	.	TRBV5-8	TRBJ1-1
TGTGCCAGCAGCACCTGGACTAGCGGTTACAATGAGCAGTTCTTC	CASSTWTSGYNEQFF	TRBD2	.	TRBV7-3	TRBJ2-1
TGTGCCAGCAGCGTAGCACCGATTTGGGGGGCGCGGGGGCATGAGCAGTTCTTC	CASSVAPIWGARGHEQFF	.	.	TRBV9	TRBJ2-1
TGTGCCAGCAGTTTATACACTAGCGGGGGGAGGAATGAGCAGTTCTTC	CASSLYTSGGRNEQFF	TRBD2	.	TRBV27	TRBJ2-1
TGTGCCAGCAGCCGCCTTACAGGGGGCAAGGGGAGCACTGAAGCTTTCTTT	CASSRLTGGKGSTEAFF	TRBD1	few	TRBV5-6	TRBJ1-1
TGTGCCAGCAGTCCTCAGGTGAACACTGAAGCTTTCTTT	CASSPQVNTEAFF	.	few	TRBV7-7	TRBJ1-1
TGTGCCAGCAGTGAACGGACAGGGGTTTATCAGCCCCAGCATTTT	CASSERTGVYQPQHF	TRBD1	.	TRBV2	TRBJ1-5
TGCAGCGTTGCACTAGCGGGAGGGCCGAGCTACGAGCAGTACTTC	CSVALAGGPSYEQYF	TRBD2	.	TRBV29-1	TRBJ2-7
TGTGCCAGCCCGGGGGCAGGGGGACTGAACACTGAAGCTTTCTTT	CASPGAGGLNTEAFF	TRBD1	few	TRBV19	TRBJ1-1
TGTGCCAGCAGCTCCTCGATTCTTTCGGGTGAGCAGTTCTTC	CASSSSILSGEQFF	.	few	TRBV7-6	TRBJ2-1
TGTGCCAGCAGCTTCGGGACAGGGGAGGGCAATGAGCAGTTCTTC	CASSFGTGEGNEQFF	TRBD1	.	TRBV11-3	TRBJ2-1
TGCGCCAGCAGCCAAGATTGGGAGGGAACGACCACCGGGGAGCTGTTTTTT	CASSQDWEGTTTGELFF	TRBD2	.	TRBV4-1	TRBJ2-2
TGTGCCAGCAGCTCTCAAGAGGGGGTACGATCACCCCTCCACTTT	CASSSQEGVRSPLHF	.	.	TRBV11-2	TRBJ1-6
TGTGCCAGCAGCTTAACAGGTAATGAGCAGTTCTTC	CASSLTGNEQFF	.	.	TRBV7-8	TRBJ2-1
TGTGCCATAACTAGCGCGAATGAGCAGTTCTTC	CAITSANEQFF	TRBD2	.	TRBV10-3	TRBJ2-1
TGTGCCAGCACCGGACAGGGGGAGACCCAGTACTTC	CASTGQGETQYF	TRBD1	.	TRBV6-1	TRBJ2-5
TGTGCCAGCAGCTTGCGACAGAACCCAACTAATGAAAAACTGTTTTTT	CASSLRQNPTNEKLFF	.	.	TRBV7-9	TRBJ1-4
TGTGCCAGCAGCTTGGATTTGTCAGGGAACACTGAAGCTTTCTTT	CASSLDLSGNTEAFF	.	.	TRBV5-4	TRBJ1-1
TGTGCCAGCAGCTTGGGGACTAGCGGGAGAAGCAGATCCTACGAGCAGTACTTC	CASSLGTSGRSRSYEQYF	TRBD2	.	TRBV7-9	TRBJ2-7
TGTGCCAGCAGTTTAGCAGGTCACGAGACCCAGTACTTC	CASSLAGHETQYF	.	.	TRBV28	TRBJ2-5
TGTGCCAGCAGTGCATTAGCGGGAGGCCTCCTTCATGAGCAGTTCTTC	CASSALAGGLLHEQFF	TRBD2	.	TRBV6-4	TRBJ2-1
TGTGCCAGTAGTTGGCAGGGCGATTCTGGAAACACCATATATTTT	CASSWQGDSGNTIYF	.	many	TRBV19	TRBJ1-3
TGCAGCGTTGAAGGGACAGGGGCAAGAGCTAACTATGGCTACACCTTC	CSVEGTGARANYGYTF	TRBD1	many	TRBV29-1	TRBJ1-2
TGTGCCAGCAGTTACGGACAGGGGGCGAACACCGGGGAGCTGTTTTTT	CASSYGQGANTGELFF	TRBD1	.	TRBV6-6	TRBJ2-2
TGTGCCAGCAGCTTAAGGGGGAGCTATGGCTACACCTTC	CASSLRGSYGYTF	.	few	TRBV5-4	TRBJ1-2
TGTGCCAGCAACCCATCAGGGGTAAGGACTGAAGCTTTCTTT	CASNPSGVRTEAFF	.	.	TRBV28	TRBJ1-1
TGTGCCAGCAGCTTATCGGGACTGAGGAACACTGAAGCTTTCTTT	CASSLSGLRNTEAFF	.	.	TRBV7-9	TRBJ1-1
TGTGCCAGCAGCTTAGGGGCAGTCAATCAGCCCCAGCATTTT	CASSLGAVNQPQHF	.	once	TRBV7-9	TRBJ1-5
TGTGCCAGCAGCTATGACAGGTCCGAGCAGTTCTTC	CASSYDRSEQFF	.	.	TRBV7-8	TRBJ2-1
TGCAGCGTTAAAAAGGAGCCTCACCGAGAGCTGTTTTTT	CSVKKEPHRELFF	.	.	TRBV29-1	TRBJ2-2
TGTGCCAGCAGCTTCCCGGGACAGGGAGGTCAGCCCCAGCATTTT	CASSFPGQGGQPQHF	TRBD1	.	TRBV11-2	TRBJ1-5
TGTGCCAGCAGTGCCCATGAAAAACTGTTTTTT	CASSAHEKLFF	.	.	TRBV2	TRBJ1-4
TGTGCCAGCAGCTCCACGCCGGGTTCGAGGGGAACTGGGGCCAACGTCCTGACTTTC	CASSSTPGSRGTGANVLTF	.	.	TRBV7-3	TRBJ2-6
TGTGCCTGGAGTGTAGGGCAGTTCTACGAGCAGTACTTC	CAWSVGQFYEQYF	.	.	TRBV30	TRBJ2-7
TGTGCTAGTAGGGACAATCGGCAGCCCCAGCATTTT	CASRDNRQPQHF	.	.	TRBV12-5	TRBJ1-5
TGCAGCGTTGAAAGCGGTAACTATGGCTACACCTTC	CSVESGNYGYTF	.	.	TRBV29-1	TRBJ1-2
TGTGCCAGCAGCTATAGTCAGGGGTTTTACACCGGGGAGCTGTTTTTT	CASSYSQGFYTGELFF	.	few	TRBV7-9	TRBJ2-2
TGTGCCTGGACTAGCGGGACTAGCACAGATACGCAGTATTTT	CAWTSGTSTDTQYF	TRBD2	.	TRBV30	TRBJ2-3
TGTGCCAGCAGCCAAGAGTACGCCGGCGTGAGGCCCCAGCATTTT	CASSQEYAGVRPQHF	.	.	TRBV4-2	TRBJ1-5
TGCGCCAGCAGCTTGGGGCAAGCGAGAGAGACCCAGTACTTC	CASSLGQARETQYF	.	.	TRBV5-1	TRBJ2-5
TGTGCCAGCAACCGTGGGGCAGGCTGGTACGAGCAGTACTTC	CASNRGAGWYEQYF	.	.	TRBV5-5	TRBJ2-7
TGTGCCAGCAGCCAGACTGCCCAGACAGGGCTCGGCTACACCTTC	CASSQTAQTGLGYTF	TRBD1	.	TRBV11-2	TRBJ1-2
TGTGCCACCAGCACGGCAGGGTCCTACGAGCAGTACTTC	CATSTAGSYEQYF	.	.	TRBV15	TRBJ2-7
TGCGCCAGCAGCCCCAGGCCGGGACAGGAGATCTCTGGGGCCAACGTCCTGACTTTC	CASSPRPGQEISGANVLTF	TRBD1	.	TRBV4-3	TRBJ2-6
TGCGCCATCCTCGACAGTAATGAGCAGTTCTTC	CAILDSNEQFF	.	.	TRBV10-1	TRBJ2-1
TGCGCCAGCAGCCAAGTAAATATGGGACTTCGAAGCGGGGAGCTGTTTTTT	CASSQVNMGLRSGELFF	.	.	TRBV4-1	TRBJ2-2
TGTGCCAGCAGATCCCAGGGGAGCTCCTACGAGCAGTACTTC	CASRSQGSSYEQYF	.	.	TRBV2	TRBJ2-7
TGTGCCAGCAGTGAAGCGGGGGTTTACGAGCAGTACTTC	CASSEAGVYEQYF	.	few	TRBV6-1	TRBJ2-7
TGTGCCAGCAGCTCCGACAACACCGGGGAGCTGTTTTTT	CASSSDNTGELFF	.	.	TRBV7-3	TRBJ2-2